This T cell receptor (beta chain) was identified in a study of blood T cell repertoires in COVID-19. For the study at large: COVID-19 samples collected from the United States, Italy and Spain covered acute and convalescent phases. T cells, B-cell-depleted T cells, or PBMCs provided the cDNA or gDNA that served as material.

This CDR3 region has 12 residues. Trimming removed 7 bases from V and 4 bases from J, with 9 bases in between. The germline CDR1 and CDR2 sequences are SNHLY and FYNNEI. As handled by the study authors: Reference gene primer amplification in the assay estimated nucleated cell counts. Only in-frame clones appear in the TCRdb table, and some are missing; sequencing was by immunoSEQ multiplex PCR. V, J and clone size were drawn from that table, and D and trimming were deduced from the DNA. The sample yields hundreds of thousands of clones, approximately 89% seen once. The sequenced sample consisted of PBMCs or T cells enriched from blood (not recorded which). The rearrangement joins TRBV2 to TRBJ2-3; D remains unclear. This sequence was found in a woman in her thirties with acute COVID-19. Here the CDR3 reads CASNQSPDTQYF. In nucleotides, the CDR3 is TGTGCCAGCAACCAGTCCCCAGATACGCAGTATTTT.